The TCR beta chain under discussion was sequenced for a study of T cell responses to AZD1222 COVID-19 vaccine. Study-wide findings and caveats: Receipt of two AZD1222 doses was followed by a rise in Spike-specific TCR breadth and depth. Only 5 or 6 individuals given AZD1222 were seropositive at baseline. At 160-218 and 743-854, vaccine-associated CD4 TCRs were dominant, and they spanned spike.

A note on this clone: The target antigen is unknown.

The CDR3 is made up of 13 amino acids. Germline CDR1 is GTSNPN and CDR2 is SVGIG (reference sequence). The germline V and J ends were trimmed by 4 bases and 2 bases, with 9 bases remaining between them. Assay used: immunoSEQ multiplex PCR; TCRdb lists only in-frame clones, some missing. The table shows under 200,000 clones, with about 89% occurring only once. The specimen comprised peripheral blood, sampled on day 0 of AZD1222 vaccination. The chain employs TRBV30 and TRBJ1-5, with D maybe TRBD1 (5 bases). The source of this sequence is an adult in good health. The CDR3 DNA reads TGTGCCTGGACAGGGAACGGCAATCAGCCCCAGCATTTT. Translation: CAWTGNGNQPQHF.